This T cell receptor beta chain emerged from a study of T cell responses to AZD1222 COVID-19 vaccine. Study conclusions and caveats: Every sample of the repertoires postdated the peak T cell response.

A remark on this clone: Antigen unknown.

TCRdb keeps only in-frame clones here, not all; method: immunoSEQ multiplex PCR. The data contain 75,000 to 100,000 clones, about 86% of them singletons. There are 15 residues in the CDR3. After removal of 4 bases from V and 4 bases from J, the junction contained 9 bases not matched to a gene. The germline CDR1 and CDR2 sequences are SGHRS and YFSETQ. V and J are TRBV5-1 and TRBJ2-7, with 9 bases that match TRBD1. The source is an adult in good health. The specimen was peripheral blood, collected on day 0 of AZD1222 vaccination. The CDR3 bases are TGCGCCAGCAGCATGCAGACAGGGGGAAGGTACGAGCAGTACTTC. It translates to CASSMQTGGRYEQYF.